This TCR beta chain is from a study of blood T cell repertoires in COVID-19. Study-level information: Acute and convalescent COVID-19 samples came from the United States, Italy and Spain. From T cells, B-cell-depleted T cells, or PBMCs came the material, which was cDNA or gDNA.

The V gene's germline CDR1 is LGHNA and CDR2 YNFKEQ. Trimming stripped 0 bases from V and 0 bases from J, with 12 bases between. The CDR3 runs 18 residues. As processed by the authors: Amplification from reference gene primers served as the basis for estimated nucleated cell counts. Repertoires were generated with immunoSEQ multiplex PCR, while TCRdb's copy carries only in-frame clones and drops some. For V, J and clone size, that table is used; D and trimming come from the DNA. The sample records roughly 280,000 clones, 70% to 90% being singletons. Seattle researchers signed up patients amid active infection and tracked them longitudinally.

The clonotype comes from a woman in her fifties or sixties with COVID-19, enrolled during active disease. Sequences were obtained from peripheral blood. The J gene is TRBJ2-6, the V gene TRBV4-2; maybe TRBD1 (6 bases). The CDR3 DNA sequence: TGTGCCAGCAGCCAAGATAATGGGGGCGGCTCTGGGGCCAACGTCCTGACTTTC. It is translated as CASSQDNGGGSGANVLTF.